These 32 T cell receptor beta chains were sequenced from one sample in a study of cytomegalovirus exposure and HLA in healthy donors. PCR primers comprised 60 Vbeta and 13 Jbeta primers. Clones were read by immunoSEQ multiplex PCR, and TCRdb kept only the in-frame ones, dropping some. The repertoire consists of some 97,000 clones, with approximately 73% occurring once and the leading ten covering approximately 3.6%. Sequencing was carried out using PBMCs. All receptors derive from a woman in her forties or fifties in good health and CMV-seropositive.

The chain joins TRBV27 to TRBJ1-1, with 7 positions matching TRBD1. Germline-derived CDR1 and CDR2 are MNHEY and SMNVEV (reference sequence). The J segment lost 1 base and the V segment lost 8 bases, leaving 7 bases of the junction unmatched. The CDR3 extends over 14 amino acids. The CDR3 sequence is CASGPGQPNTEAFF. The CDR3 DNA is TGTGCCAGCGGACCGGGACAGCCGAACACTGAAGCTTTCTTT.

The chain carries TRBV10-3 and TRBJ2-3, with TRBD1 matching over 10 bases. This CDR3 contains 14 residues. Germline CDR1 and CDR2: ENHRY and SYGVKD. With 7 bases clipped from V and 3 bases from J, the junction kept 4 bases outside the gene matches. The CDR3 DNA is TGTGCCATCACCCCGGGACAGGGGACAGATACGCAGTATTTT. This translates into CAITPGQGTDTQYF.

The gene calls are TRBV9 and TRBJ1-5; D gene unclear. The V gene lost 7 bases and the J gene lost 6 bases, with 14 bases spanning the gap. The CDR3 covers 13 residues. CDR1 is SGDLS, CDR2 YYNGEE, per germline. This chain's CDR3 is CASGSGYSQPQHF. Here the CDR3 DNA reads TGTGCCAGCGGCTCAGGTTACAGTCAGCCCCAGCATTTT.

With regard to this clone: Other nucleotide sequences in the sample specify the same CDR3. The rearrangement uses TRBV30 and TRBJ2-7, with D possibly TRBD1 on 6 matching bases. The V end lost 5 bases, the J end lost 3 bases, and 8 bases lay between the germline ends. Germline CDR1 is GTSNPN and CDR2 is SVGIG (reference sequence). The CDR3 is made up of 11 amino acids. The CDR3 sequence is CAWAQGYEQYF. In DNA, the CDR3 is TGTGCCTGGGCACAGGGCTACGAGCAGTACTTC.

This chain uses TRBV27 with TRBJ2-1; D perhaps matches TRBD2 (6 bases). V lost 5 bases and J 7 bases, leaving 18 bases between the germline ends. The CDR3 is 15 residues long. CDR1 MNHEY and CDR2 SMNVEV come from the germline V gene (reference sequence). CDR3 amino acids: CASSDLAPVGNEQFF. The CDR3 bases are TGTGCCAGCAGTGATCTAGCGCCCGTAGGGAATGAGCAGTTCTTC.

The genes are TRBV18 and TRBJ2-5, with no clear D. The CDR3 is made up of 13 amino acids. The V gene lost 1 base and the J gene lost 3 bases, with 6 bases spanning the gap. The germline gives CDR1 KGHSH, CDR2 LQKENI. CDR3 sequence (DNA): TGTGCCAGCTCACCACTTCCAGAAGAGACCCAGTACTTC. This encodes CASSPLPEETQYF.

The CDR3 bases are TGTGCCAGCTCACCACCGTCAGGGGAGGGGTACGAGCAGTACTTC. As protein: CASSPPSGEGYEQYF. The V call is TRBV18, the J call TRBJ2-5; D is possibly TRBD2 (7 bases). The end of the DNA fits TRBJ2-7 better, so the J call may be wrong. CDR3 size: 15 residues. Per germline, CDR1 KGHSH and CDR2 LQKENI.

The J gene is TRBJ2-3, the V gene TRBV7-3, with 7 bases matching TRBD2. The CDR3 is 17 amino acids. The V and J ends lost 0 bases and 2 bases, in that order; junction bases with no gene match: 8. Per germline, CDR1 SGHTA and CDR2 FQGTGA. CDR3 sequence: CASSLTGRASPTDTQYF. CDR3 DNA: TGTGCCAGCAGCTTAACAGGGAGGGCTAGCCCCACAGATACGCAGTATTTT.

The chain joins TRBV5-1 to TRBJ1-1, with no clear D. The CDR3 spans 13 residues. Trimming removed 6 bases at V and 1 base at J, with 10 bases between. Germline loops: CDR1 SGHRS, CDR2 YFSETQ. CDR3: CASKMGKNTEAFF. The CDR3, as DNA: TGCGCCAGCAAAATGGGCAAGAACACTGAAGCTTTCTTT.

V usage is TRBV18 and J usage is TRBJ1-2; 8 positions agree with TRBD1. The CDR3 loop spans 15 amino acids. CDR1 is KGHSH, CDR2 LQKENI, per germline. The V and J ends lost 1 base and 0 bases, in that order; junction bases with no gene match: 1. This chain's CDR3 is CASSPQDRANYGYTF. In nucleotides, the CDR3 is TGTGCCAGCTCACCACAGGACAGGGCTAACTATGGCTACACCTTC.

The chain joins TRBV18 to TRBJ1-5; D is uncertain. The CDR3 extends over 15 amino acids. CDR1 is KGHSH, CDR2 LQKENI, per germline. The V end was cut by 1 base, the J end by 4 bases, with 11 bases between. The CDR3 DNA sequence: TGTGCCAGCTCACCACGGAGGGCCGAGAATCAGCCCCAGCATTTT. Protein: CASSPRRAENQPQHF.

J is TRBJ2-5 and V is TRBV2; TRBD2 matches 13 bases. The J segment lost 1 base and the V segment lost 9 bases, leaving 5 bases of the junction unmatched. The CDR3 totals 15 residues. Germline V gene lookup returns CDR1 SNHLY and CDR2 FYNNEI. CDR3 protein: CARQGTSGVQETQYF. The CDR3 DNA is TGTGCCAGACAGGGGACTAGCGGGGTCCAAGAGACCCAGTACTTC. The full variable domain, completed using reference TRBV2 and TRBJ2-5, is EPEVTQTPSHQVTQMGQEVILRCVPISNHLYFYWYRQILGQKVEFLVSFYNNEISEKSEIFDDQFSVERPDGSNFTLKIRSTKLEDSAMYFCARQGTSGVQETQYFGPGTRLLVL.

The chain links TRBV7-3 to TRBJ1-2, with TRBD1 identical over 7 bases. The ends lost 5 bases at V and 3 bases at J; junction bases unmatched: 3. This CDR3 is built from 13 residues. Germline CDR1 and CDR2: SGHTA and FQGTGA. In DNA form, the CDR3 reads TGTGCCAGCAGCCCCACAGGGGACTATGGCTACACCTTC. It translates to CASSPTGDYGYTF.

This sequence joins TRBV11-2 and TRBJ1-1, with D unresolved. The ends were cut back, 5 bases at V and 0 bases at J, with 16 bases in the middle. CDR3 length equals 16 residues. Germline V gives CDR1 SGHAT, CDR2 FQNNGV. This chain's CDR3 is CASSPGLGSLNTEAFF. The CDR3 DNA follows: TGTGCCAGCAGCCCGGGTCTCGGGTCGCTGAACACTGAAGCTTTCTTT.

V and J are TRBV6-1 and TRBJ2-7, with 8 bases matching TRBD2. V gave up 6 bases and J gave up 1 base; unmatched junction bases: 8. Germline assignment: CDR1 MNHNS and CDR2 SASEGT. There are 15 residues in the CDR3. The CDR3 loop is CASSSGGALSYEQYF. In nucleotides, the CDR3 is TGTGCCAGCAGCTCCGGGGGGGCCCTATCCTACGAGCAGTACTTC.

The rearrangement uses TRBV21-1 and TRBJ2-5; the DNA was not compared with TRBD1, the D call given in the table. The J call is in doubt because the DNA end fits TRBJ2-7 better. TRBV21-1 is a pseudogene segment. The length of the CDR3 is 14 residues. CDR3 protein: CASSSLTGGYEQYF. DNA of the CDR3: TGTGCCAGCAGCAGCTTGACAGGGGGTTACGAGCAGTACTTC.

CDR3 region: CASSLTPDRYNEQFF. CDR3 nucleotide sequence: TGTGCCAGCAGCTTAACCCCCGACAGGTACAATGAGCAGTTCTTC. The chain is built from TRBV7-3 and TRBJ2-1; D may be TRBD1 (6 bases). The V and J ends lost 0 bases and 4 bases respectively, with 10 bases between them. The germline gives CDR1 SGHTA, CDR2 FQGTGA. The CDR3 sequence is 15 residues long. The variable domain in full, with the rest retrieved from reference TRBV7-3 and TRBJ2-1, is GAGVSQTPSNKVTEKGKYVELRCDPISGHTALYWYRQSLGQGPEFLIYFQGTGAADDSGLPNDRFFAVRPEGSVSTLKIQRTERGDSAVYLCASSLTPDRYNEQFFGPGTRLTVL.

The CDR3 DNA is TGTGCCAGCAGCCCGCGAAGTCGACAGGGAACTGGAAACACCATATATTTT. This gives the protein CASSPRSRQGTGNTIYF. The chain joins TRBV9 to TRBJ1-3; 7 nucleotides align to TRBD1. This CDR3 spans 17 amino acids. Germline V gives CDR1 SGDLS, CDR2 YYNGEE. Trimming at V came to 4 bases and at J to 2 bases, leaving 12 bases not matched to a gene.

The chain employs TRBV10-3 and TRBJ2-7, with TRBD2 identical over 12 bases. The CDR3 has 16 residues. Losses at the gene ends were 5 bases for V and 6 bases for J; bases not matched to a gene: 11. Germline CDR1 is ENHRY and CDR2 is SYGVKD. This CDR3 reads CAISTRLAGDTGEQYF. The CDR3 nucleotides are TGTGCCATCAGTACCCGACTAGCGGGAGATACCGGCGAGCAGTACTTC.

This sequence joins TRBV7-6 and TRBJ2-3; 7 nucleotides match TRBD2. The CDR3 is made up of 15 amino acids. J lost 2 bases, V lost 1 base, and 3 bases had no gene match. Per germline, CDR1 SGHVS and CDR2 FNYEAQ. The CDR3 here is CASSLGLADTDTQYF. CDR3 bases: TGTGCCAGCAGCTTAGGTCTAGCGGACACAGATACGCAGTATTTT.

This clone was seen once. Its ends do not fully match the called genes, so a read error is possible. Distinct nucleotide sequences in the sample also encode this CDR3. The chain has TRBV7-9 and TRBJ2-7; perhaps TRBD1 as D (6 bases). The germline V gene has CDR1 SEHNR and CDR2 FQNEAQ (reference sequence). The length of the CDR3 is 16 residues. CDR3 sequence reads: CASSLAGRGPSYEQYF. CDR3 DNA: TGTGCCAGCAGCTTAGCGGGCAGGGGCCCCTCCTACGAACAGTACTTC.

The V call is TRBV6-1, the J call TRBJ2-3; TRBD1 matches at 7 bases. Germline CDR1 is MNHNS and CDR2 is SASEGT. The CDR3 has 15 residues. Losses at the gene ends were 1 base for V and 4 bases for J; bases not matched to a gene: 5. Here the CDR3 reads CASSEVTGWADTQYF. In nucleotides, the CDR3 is TGTGCCAGCAGTGAAGTGACAGGGTGGGCAGATACGCAGTATTTT.

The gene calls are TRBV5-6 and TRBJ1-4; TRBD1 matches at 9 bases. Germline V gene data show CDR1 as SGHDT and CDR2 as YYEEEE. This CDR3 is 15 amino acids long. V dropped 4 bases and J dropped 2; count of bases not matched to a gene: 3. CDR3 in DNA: TGTGCCAGCAGCACCGGGACAGGGACTAATGAAAAACTGTTTTTT. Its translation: CASSTGTGTNEKLFF.

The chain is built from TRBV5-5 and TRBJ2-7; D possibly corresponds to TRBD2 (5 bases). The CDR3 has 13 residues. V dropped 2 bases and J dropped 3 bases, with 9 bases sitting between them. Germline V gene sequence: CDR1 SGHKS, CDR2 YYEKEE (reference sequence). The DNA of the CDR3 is TGTGCCAGCAGCTTAAGGGAGTTCTACGAGCAGTACTTC. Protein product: CASSLREFYEQYF.

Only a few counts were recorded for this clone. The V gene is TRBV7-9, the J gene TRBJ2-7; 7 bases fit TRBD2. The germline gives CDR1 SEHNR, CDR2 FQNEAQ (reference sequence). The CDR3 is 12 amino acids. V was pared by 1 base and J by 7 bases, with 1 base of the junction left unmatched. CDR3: CASSLGRGEQYF. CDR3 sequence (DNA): TGTGCCAGCAGCTTAGGGCGGGGGGAGCAGTACTTC.

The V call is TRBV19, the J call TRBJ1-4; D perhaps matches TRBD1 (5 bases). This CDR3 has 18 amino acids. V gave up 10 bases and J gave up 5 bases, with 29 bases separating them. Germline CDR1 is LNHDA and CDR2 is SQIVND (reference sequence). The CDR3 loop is CATSLTGTVPGLNEKLFF. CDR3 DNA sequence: TGTGCCACTTCACTAACCGGGACTGTCCCCGGCTTGAATGAAAAACTGTTTTTT.

The CDR3 sequence is CAWSGGLAGGNEQFF. CDR3 in DNA: TGTGCCTGGAGTGGGGGACTAGCGGGGGGAAATGAGCAGTTCTTC. This sequence joins TRBV30 and TRBJ2-1; 15 bases align to TRBD2. J was trimmed by 7 bases and V by 1 base; bases with no gene match: 2. This CDR3 spans 15 amino acids. Looked up from germline, CDR1 is GTSNPN and CDR2 is SVGIG (reference sequence). Full variable domain (outside the CDR3, taken from reference TRBV30 and TRBJ2-1): SQTIHQWPATLVQPVGSPLSLECTVEGTSNPNLYWYRQAAGRGLQLLFYSVGIGQISSEVPQNLSASRPQDRQFILSSKKLLLSDSGFYLCAWSGGLAGGNEQFFGPGTRLTVL.

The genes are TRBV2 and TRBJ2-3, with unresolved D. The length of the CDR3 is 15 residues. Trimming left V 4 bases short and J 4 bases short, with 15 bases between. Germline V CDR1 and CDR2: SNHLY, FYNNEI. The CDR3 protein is CASSALRSTADTQYF. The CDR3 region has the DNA TGTGCCAGCAGTGCCCTTCGTTCAACAGCAGATACGCAGTATTTT.

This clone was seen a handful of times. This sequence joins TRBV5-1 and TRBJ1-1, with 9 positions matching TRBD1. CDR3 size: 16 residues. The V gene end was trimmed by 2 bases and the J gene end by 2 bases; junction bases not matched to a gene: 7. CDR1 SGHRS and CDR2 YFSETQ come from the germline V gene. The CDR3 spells CASSLGQGNLNTEAFF. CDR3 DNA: TGCGCCAGCAGCTTAGGACAGGGGAACTTAAACACTGAAGCTTTCTTT.

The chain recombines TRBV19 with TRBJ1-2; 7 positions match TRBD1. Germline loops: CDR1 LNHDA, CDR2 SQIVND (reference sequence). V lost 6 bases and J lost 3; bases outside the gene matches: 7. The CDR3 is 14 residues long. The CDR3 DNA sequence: TGTGCCAGTAGGCCCCGGGACAGCTACTATGGCTACACCTTC. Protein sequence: CASRPRDSYYGYTF.

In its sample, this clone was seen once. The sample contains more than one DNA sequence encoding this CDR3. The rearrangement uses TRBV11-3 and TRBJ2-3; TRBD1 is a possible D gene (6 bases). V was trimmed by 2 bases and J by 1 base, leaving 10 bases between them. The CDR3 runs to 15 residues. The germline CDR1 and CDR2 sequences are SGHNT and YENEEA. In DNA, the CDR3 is TGTGCCAGCAGCTTATCACCAGGGGGCACAGATACGCAGTATTTT. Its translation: CASSLSPGGTDTQYF. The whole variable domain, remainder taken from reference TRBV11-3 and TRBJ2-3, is EAGVVQSPRYKIIEKKQPVAFWCNPISGHNTLYWYLQNLGQGPELLIRYENEEAVDDSQLPKDRFSAERLKGVDSTLKIQPAELGDSAVYLCASSLSPGGTDTQYFGPGTRLTVL.

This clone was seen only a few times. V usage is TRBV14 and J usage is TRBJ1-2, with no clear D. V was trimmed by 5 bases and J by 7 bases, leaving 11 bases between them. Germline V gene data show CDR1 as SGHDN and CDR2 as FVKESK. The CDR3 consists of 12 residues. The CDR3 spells CASSLGVGGYTF. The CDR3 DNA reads TGTGCCAGCAGCTTGGGAGTGGGTGGCTACACCTTC.